This entry describes one T cell receptor beta chain. Antigen unknown. Trimming shortened V by 6 bases and J by 7 bases, and 10 bases separated the two germline ends. The germline V gene encodes CDR1 SGHTS and CDR2 YDEGEE. The CDR3 is made up of 12 amino acids. The primer mix had 60 Vbeta and 13 Jbeta primers. Original analysis: It was a later analysis that counted approximately 81 million unique TCR beta chains, of which approximately 11 million were shared. Generated by immunoSEQ multiplex PCR, the TCRdb table keeps only in-frame clones and is missing some. That table furnishes V, J and clone size, whereas the DNA furnished D and trimming. The sample has 150,000 to 200,000 clones; approximately 82% are singletons. The data belong to a study of cytomegalovirus exposure and HLA in healthy donors. Whole-study findings and limits: Prediction of most subjects' HLA-A and HLA-B alleles by TCR beta sequences was reportedly accurate. The classifier reportedly diagnosed cytomegalovirus status with high sensitivity and specificity.

This clonotype originated in a male donor in good health and CMV-seropositive. Source material: PBMCs. This chain uses TRBV5-8 with TRBJ2-2, with a possible D match to TRBD1 (6 bases). The DNA of the CDR3 is TGTGCCAGCAACAGGGTTGACGGGGAGCTGTTTTTT. It codes for CASNRVDGELFF. Together with reference TRBV5-8 and TRBJ2-2, the CDR3 gives the full variable domain: EAGVTQSPTHLIKTRGQQATLRCSPISGHTSVYWYQQALGLGLQFLLWYDEGEERNRGNFPPRFSGRQFPNYSSELNVNALELEDSALYLCASNRVDGELFFGEGSRLTVL.